This T cell receptor (beta chain) was sequenced for a study of esophageal squamous cell carcinoma under preoperative chemotherapy. With V trimmed by 5 bases and J by 0 bases, 7 bases remained unmatched. The CDR3 covers 16 residues. Germline V lookup: CDR1 SGHTA, CDR2 FQGNSA. TCRdb re-derived calls from the PCR reads in MiXCR, one entry per CDR3 protein. This table holds 15,000 to 20,000 distinct CDR3 sequences, nearly 50% found once. Broader study findings: Peripheral T cells showed a significant TCR diversity increase after chemotherapy, unlike tumor-infiltrating lymphocytes. After treatment, tumor-infiltrating lymphocytes apparently came partly from blood T cells.

This clonotype was picked up a small number of times. Its antigen is unknown. The time point denotes: before preoperative PTX-NDP chemotherapy. Preoperative chemotherapy with paclitaxel-nedaplatin was given to patients before surgery. This sample was gathered from a patient given preoperative chemotherapy. The receptor was derived from a human donor with esophageal squamous cell carcinoma. The donor label of this sample is uncertain. This rearrangement joins TRBV7-2 to TRBJ2-1; 7 bases fit TRBD1. CDR3 region: CASSLGGRLSYNEQFF. Here the CDR3 DNA reads TGTGCCAGCAGCCTAGGGGGCCGTCTCTCCTACAATGAGCAGTTCTTC.